Here is one T cell receptor beta chain with its context. Its antigen has not been determined. No base qualities exist here, and no much larger clone lies one base off it. This sample is part of a study of control samples from healthy donors and cancer patients (dated by TCRdb to the early 2020s). The CDR3, from cysteine to phenylalanine, totals 15 residues. CDR3 DNA only is kept here, 45 bases in frame from base 1. From the germline V gene, CDR1 is SGDLS and CDR2 is YYNGEE. Relative to germline, V is missing 4 bases and J is missing 6 bases, with 12 bases of the junction outside any gene match. Receptor amplification or capture employed the immunoSEQ multiplex PCR assay. Sourced from immuneACCESS, this table was stored by TCRdb with only in-frame sequences that have V and J called. A share of the clones is absent; for the studies checked, an unresolved V gene accounts for under half, and the remainder has no known explanation. Recorded for this sample are approximately 150,000 clones; around 96% of them occurred a single time. The ten largest clonotypes hold just over 1% of the sample.

Sequenced: blood. The chain joins TRBV9 to TRBJ2-7; TRBD1 fits 8 bases in the junction. The origin of this receptor is a woman in her 30s in good health. The sequenced DNA: TGTGCCAGCAGCTCTAAGGACAGGGAATTTCGCGAGCAGTACTTC. Its protein product is CASSSKDREFREQYF.